Listed below are T cell receptor beta chains from one sample, sequenced in a study of a mutant IDH1 vaccine in newly diagnosed glioma. The protocol was immunoSEQ multiplex PCR, while the TCRdb copy is restricted to in-frame clones and leaves out a portion. The sample holds some 54,000 clones, roughly 90% seen once. Antigen specificity for these receptors is unknown. The source was PBMCs, collected from a glioma patient whose treatment included an IDH1 peptide vaccine. The receptor source for this set is a middle-aged man with glioma. CDR3s include the opening cysteine and the closing phenylalanine or tryptophan. Fields, in order: clone size, V gene, J gene, D gene, CDR3 DNA, CDR3 protein. A D gene is named only where the DNA matches it firmly. Size tells how often a clone was seen (once, few, many) or the class of an expanded clone, and some rows leave it out.

clone size: NA; V gene: TRBV19; J gene: TRBJ1-5; D gene: NA; CDR3 DNA: TGTGCCAGTAGTCGGGGGGGCTTGAGCAATCAGCCCCAGCATTTT; CDR3 protein: CASSRGGLSNQPQHF
clone size: once; V gene: TRBV25-1; J gene: TRBJ2-3; D gene: NA; CDR3 DNA: TGTGCCAGCAGCCTCCTATCCACAGATACGCAGTATTTT; CDR3 protein: CASSLLSTDTQYF
clone size: few; V gene: TRBV4-3; J gene: TRBJ1-2; D gene: NA; CDR3 DNA: TGCGCCAGCAGCCAAGATCCAGGAACAAACTATGGCTACACCTTC; CDR3 protein: CASSQDPGTNYGYTF
clone size: NA; V gene: TRBV7-2; J gene: TRBJ2-7; D gene: NA; CDR3 DNA: TGTGCCAGCAGCTCCTGGACAGCCTCCTACGAGCAGTACTTC; CDR3 protein: CASSSWTASYEQYF
clone size: NA; V gene: TRBV6-6; J gene: TRBJ2-7; D gene: TRBD1; CDR3 DNA: TGTGCCAGCAGTTACTCAGAGGACAGGACCTACGAGCAGTACTTC; CDR3 protein: CASSYSEDRTYEQYF
clone size: NA; V gene: TRBV6-1; J gene: TRBJ2-6; D gene: NA; CDR3 DNA: TGTGCCAGCAGGCAGGGGGGGGCCAACGTCCTGACTTTC; CDR3 protein: CASRQGGANVLTF
clone size: NA; V gene: TRBV5-4; J gene: TRBJ2-5; D gene: NA; CDR3 DNA: TGTGCCAGCAGCCTGAGGGCGGAAGAGACCCAGTACTTC; CDR3 protein: CASSLRAEETQYF
clone size: once; V gene: TRBV25-1; J gene: TRBJ1-2; D gene: NA; CDR3 DNA: TGTGCCAGCAGTGATCCCACAGGGCGCTTCTATGGCTACACCTTC; CDR3 protein: CASSDPTGRFYGYTF
clone size: NA; V gene: TRBV7-9; J gene: TRBJ2-7; D gene: NA; CDR3 DNA: TGTGCCAGCAGCCCGCCCGTGAGACCCTACGAGCAGTACTTC; CDR3 protein: CASSPPVRPYEQYF
clone size: NA; V gene: TRBV4-2; J gene: TRBJ2-7; D gene: NA; CDR3 DNA: TGTGCCAGCAGCCATCCCCGGACGGGAGAGCAGTACTTC; CDR3 protein: CASSHPRTGEQYF
clone size: NA; V gene: TRBV5-1; J gene: TRBJ2-1; D gene: TRBD1; CDR3 DNA: TGCGCCAGCACGTCACAGGGGGTTGGTAGGAATAATGAGCAGTTCTTC; CDR3 protein: CASTSQGVGRNNEQFF
clone size: NA; V gene: TRBV4-1; J gene: TRBJ2-2; D gene: TRBD2; CDR3 DNA: TGCGCCAGCCAACTTAGCGGGGCATACACCGGGGAGCTGTTTTTT; CDR3 protein: CASQLSGAYTGELFF
clone size: NA; V gene: TRBV6-5; J gene: TRBJ2-3; D gene: NA; CDR3 DNA: TGTGCCACCGAAAGGGGGGGTTCGGCAGATACGCAGTATTTT; CDR3 protein: CATERGGSADTQYF
clone size: once; V gene: TRBV7-8; J gene: TRBJ2-1; D gene: TRBD2; CDR3 DNA: TGTGCCAGCAGTGCATCTAGCGGGAGGCTGTATAATGAGCAGTTCTTC; CDR3 protein: CASSASSGRLYNEQFF
clone size: few; V gene: TRBV7-6; J gene: TRBJ2-7; D gene: NA; CDR3 DNA: TGTGCCAGCAGCTTTAGAGTCGGGAGCTACGAGCAGTACTTC; CDR3 protein: CASSFRVGSYEQYF
clone size: NA; V gene: TRBV5-6; J gene: TRBJ2-7; D gene: NA; CDR3 DNA: TGTGCCAGCAGCTTGGATGTTCTAGGGCGAGGGTACGAGCAGTACTTC; CDR3 protein: CASSLDVLGRGYEQYF
clone size: NA; V gene: TRBV10-3; J gene: TRBJ2-5; D gene: NA; CDR3 DNA: TGTGCCATCAGTGAGTCGAACCCAGAGACCCAGTACTTC; CDR3 protein: CAISESNPETQYF
clone size: NA; V gene: TRBV5-1; J gene: TRBJ2-2; D gene: TRBD1; CDR3 DNA: TGCGCCAGCAGCTCACTGACCGGGACAGGGGACACCGGGGAGCTGTTTTTT; CDR3 protein: CASSSLTGTGDTGELFF